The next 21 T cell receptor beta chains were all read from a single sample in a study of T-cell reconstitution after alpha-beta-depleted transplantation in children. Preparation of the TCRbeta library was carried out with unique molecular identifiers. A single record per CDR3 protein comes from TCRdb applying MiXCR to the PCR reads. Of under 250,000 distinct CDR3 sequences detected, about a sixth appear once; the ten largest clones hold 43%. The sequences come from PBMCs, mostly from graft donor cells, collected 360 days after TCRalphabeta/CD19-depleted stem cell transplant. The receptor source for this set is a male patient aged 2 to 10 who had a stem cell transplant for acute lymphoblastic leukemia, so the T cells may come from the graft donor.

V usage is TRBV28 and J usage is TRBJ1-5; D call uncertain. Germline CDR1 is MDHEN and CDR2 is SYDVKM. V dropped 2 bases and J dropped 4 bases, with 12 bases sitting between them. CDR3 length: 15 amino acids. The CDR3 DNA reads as TGTGCCAGCAGTTTAATTACAGCAAAGAATCAGCCCCAGCATTTT. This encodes CASSLITAKNQPQHF.

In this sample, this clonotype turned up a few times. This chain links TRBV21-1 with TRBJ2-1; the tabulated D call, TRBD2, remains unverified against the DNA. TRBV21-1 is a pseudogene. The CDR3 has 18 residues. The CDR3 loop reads CASSKQCSSGGVLNEQFF. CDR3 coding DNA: TGTGCCAGCAGCAAACAATGCTCTAGCGGGGGGGTATTGAATGAGCAGTTCTTC.

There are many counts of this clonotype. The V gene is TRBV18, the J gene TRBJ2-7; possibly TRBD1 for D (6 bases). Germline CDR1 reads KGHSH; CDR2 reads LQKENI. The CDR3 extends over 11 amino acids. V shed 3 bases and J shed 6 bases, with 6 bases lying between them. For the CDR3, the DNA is TGTGCCAGCTCACCGGGGGCCGAGCAGTACTTC. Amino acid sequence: CASSPGAEQYF.

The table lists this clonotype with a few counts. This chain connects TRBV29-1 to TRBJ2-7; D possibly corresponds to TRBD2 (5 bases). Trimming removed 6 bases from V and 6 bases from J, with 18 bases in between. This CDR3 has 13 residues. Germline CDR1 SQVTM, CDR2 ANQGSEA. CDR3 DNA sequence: TGCAGCGTCATCAGAGGGCATGGGAGCGAGCAGTACTTC. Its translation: CSVIRGHGSEQYF.

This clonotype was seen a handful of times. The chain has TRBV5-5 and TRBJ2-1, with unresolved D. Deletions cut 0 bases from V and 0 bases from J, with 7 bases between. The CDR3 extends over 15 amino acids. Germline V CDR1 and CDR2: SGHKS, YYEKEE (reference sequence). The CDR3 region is CASSLAPSSYNEQFF. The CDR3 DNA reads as TGTGCCAGCAGCTTGGCTCCCAGCTCCTACAATGAGCAGTTCTTC.

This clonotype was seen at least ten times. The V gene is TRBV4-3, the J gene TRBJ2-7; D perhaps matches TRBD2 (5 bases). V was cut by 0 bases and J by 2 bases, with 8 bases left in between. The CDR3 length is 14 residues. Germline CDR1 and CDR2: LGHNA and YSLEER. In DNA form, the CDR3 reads TGCGCCAGCAGCCAAGATCGGCGGGCCTACGAGCAGTACTTC. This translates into CASSQDRRAYEQYF.

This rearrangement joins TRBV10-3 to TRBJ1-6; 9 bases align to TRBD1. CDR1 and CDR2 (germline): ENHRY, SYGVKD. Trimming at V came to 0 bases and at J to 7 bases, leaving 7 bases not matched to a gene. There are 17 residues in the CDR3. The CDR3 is CAISESPRDRVNSPLHF. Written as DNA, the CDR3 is TGTGCCATCAGTGAGTCCCCCAGGGACAGGGTAAATTCACCCCTCCACTTT.

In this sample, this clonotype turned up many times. CDR3 in amino acids: CSAIPEPGGSRVNYGYTF. CDR3 DNA: TGCAGTGCTATCCCCGAGCCAGGAGGTTCCCGAGTGAACTATGGCTACACCTTC. This chain links TRBV20-1 with TRBJ1-2, with D unclear. CDR1 DFQATT and CDR2 SNEGSKA come from the germline V gene (reference sequence). The V gene lost 4 bases and the J gene lost 2 bases, with 26 bases spanning the gap. The CDR3 consists of 18 residues.

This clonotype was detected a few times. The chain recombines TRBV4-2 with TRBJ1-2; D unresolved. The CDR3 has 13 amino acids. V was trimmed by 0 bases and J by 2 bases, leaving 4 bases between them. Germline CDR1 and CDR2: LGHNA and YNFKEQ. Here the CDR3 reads CASSQEMNYGYTF. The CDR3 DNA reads TGTGCCAGCAGCCAAGAAATGAACTATGGCTACACCTTC.

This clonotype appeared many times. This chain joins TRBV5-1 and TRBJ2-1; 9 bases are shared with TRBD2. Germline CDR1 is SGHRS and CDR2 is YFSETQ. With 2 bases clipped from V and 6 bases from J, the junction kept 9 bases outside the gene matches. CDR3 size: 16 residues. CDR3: CASSLQRGAIGNEQFF. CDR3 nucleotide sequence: TGCGCCAGCAGCTTACAGCGGGGGGCTATCGGCAATGAGCAGTTCTTC.

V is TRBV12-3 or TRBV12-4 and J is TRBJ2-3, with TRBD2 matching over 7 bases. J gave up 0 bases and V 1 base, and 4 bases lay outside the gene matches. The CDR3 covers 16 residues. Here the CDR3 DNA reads TGTGCCAGCAGTTTAGGGTATAGCGGGAGCACAGATACGCAGTATTTT. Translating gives CASSLGYSGSTDTQYF.

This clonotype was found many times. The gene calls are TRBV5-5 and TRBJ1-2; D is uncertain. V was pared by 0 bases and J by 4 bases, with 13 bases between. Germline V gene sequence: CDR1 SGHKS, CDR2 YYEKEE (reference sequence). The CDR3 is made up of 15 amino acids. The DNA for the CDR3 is TGTGCCAGCAGCTTGGCCTTAAGGGTTGCCTATGGCTACACCTTC. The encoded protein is CASSLALRVAYGYTF.

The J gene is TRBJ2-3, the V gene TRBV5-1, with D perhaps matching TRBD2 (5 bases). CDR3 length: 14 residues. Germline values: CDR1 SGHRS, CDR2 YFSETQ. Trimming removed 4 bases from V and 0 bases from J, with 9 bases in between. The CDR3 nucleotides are TGCGCCAGCAGCACTAGGGCTAGCACAGATACGCAGTATTTT. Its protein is CASSTRASTDTQYF.

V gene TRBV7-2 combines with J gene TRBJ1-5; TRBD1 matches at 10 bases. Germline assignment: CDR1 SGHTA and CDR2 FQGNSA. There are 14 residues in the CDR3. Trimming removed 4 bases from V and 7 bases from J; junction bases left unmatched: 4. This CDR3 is CASSSGQGSQPQHF. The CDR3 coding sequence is TGTGCCAGCAGCTCGGGACAGGGGTCACAGCCCCAGCATTTT.

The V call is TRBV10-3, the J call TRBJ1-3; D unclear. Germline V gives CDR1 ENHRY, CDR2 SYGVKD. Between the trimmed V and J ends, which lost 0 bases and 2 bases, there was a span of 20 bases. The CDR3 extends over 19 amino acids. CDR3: CAISESADPRSGTGNTIYF. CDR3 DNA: TGTGCCATCAGTGAGTCGGCAGATCCCAGGTCGGGTACTGGAAACACCATATATTTT.

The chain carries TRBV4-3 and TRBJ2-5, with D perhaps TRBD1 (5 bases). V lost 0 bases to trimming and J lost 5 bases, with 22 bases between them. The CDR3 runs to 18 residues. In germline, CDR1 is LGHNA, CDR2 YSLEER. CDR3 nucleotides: TGCGCCAGCAGCCAAGAGCGGCAGGGAACCCAGACTTGGGAGACCCAGTACTTC. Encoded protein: CASSQERQGTQTWETQYF.

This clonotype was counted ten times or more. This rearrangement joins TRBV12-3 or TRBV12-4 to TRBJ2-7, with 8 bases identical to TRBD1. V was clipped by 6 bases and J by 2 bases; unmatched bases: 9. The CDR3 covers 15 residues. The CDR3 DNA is TGTGCCAGCAGAGGAGGACAGGGAAAGACCTACGAGCAGTACTTC. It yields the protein CASRGGQGKTYEQYF.

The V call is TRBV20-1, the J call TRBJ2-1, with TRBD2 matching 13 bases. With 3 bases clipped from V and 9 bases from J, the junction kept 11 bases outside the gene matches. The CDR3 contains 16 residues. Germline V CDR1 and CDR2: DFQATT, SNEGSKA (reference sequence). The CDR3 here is CSARVEPRLAGGEQFF. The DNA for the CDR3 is TGCAGTGCTAGGGTCGAGCCGCGACTAGCGGGAGGTGAGCAGTTCTTC.

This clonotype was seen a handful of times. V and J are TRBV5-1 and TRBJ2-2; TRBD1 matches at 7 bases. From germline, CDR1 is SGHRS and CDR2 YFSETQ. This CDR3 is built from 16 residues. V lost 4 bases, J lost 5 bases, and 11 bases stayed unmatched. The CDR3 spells CASSPGTGTATGELFF. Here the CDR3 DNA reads TGCGCCAGCAGCCCAGGTACCGGGACAGCAACCGGGGAGCTGTTTTTT.

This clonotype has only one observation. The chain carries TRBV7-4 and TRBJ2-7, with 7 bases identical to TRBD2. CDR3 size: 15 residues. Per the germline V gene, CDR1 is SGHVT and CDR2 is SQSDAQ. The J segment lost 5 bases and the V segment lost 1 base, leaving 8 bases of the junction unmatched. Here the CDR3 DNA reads TGTGCCAGCAGCTTAGTCCCAACCGGGGGGAACGAGCAGTACTTC. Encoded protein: CASSLVPTGGNEQYF.

CDR3 sequence reads: CASSLGGLGSPLHF. CDR3 nucleotide sequence: TGTGCCAGCAGTTTGGGGGGGCTAGGTTCACCCCTCCACTTT. The chain links TRBV12-3 or TRBV12-4 to TRBJ1-6; D may be TRBD1 (6 bases). The CDR3 is 14 amino acids. Deletions cut 3 bases from V and 9 bases from J, with 12 bases between.